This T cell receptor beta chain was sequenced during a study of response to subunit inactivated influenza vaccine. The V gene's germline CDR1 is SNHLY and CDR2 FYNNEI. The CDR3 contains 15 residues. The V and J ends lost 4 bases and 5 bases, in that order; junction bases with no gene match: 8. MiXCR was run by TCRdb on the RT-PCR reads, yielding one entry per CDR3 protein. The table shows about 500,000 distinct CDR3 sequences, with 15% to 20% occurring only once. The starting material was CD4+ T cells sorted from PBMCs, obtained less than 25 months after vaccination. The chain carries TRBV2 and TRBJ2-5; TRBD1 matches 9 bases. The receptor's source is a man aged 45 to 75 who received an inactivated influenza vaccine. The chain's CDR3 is CASSGNRGLRETQYF. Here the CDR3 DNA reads TGTGCCAGCAGTGGCAACAGGGGGCTTAGGGAGACCCAGTACTTC.